This T cell receptor beta chain came from a study of human T cells and chemical hapten exposure. As regards this clonotype: Its antigen is unidentified. The germline gene is not matched at one end of the junction; a read error may be the cause.

This sample's time point: pre-sensitization, week 0. Regarding treatment: therapeutic diphenylcyclopropenone sensitization with weekly scalp DPC. Overall study results and limits: Unchanged with DPC sensitization were TCRs above 1 in 1000 frequency. The study found expanded TCRs formed significantly more large CDR3 similarity clusters than controls.

A single record per CDR3 protein comes from TCRdb applying MiXCR to the RACE reads. In the table there are 270,000 or so distinct CDR3 sequences, approximately 7.5% of which are singletons. Sequencing used whole blood, obtained in connection with sensitization to the hapten diphenylcyclopropenone (DPC). The TCR originated in a man aged 18 to 29 with alopecia areata. Some clones in this sample may be carry-over from other donors' samples.

The CDR3 reads CSSSSAHTQYF. CDR3 sequence (DNA): TGTTCCAGCAGCTCAGCACATACGCAGTATTTT. V and J are TRBV7-3 and TRBJ2-3, with D unclear. Germline CDR1 SGHTA, CDR2 FQGTGA. This CDR3 has 11 amino acids.